The next 4 T cell receptor beta chains were all read from a single sample in a study of graft-versus-host responses after intestinal transplantation. The authors processed graft tissue to release intraepithelial and lamina propria lymphocytes. Here immunoSEQ multiplex PCR was the method, and the copy in TCRdb shows in-frame clones only, minus some. The sample holds around 7,000 clones, roughly 72% seen once. The sample here was ileum tissue, taken about 8 weeks after transplant. These receptor sequences come from a human patient who received an intestinal transplant, so some T cells may come from the graft donor.

The chain recombines TRBV9 with TRBJ2-1; 10 bases agree with TRBD2. CDR3 length: 17 residues. Trimming at V came to 4 bases and at J to 6 bases, leaving 13 bases not matched to a gene. Germline CDR1 reads SGDLS; CDR2 reads YYNGEE. The CDR3 DNA reads TGTGCCAGCAGCTCCCGACTAGCGGGTATTTCGATCAATGAGCAGTTCTTC. It specifies CASSSRLAGISINEQFF.

V gene TRBV25-1 combines with J gene TRBJ2-1; 12 bases agree with TRBD2. CDR1 is MGHDK and CDR2 is SYGVNS in the germline V gene. V lost 4 bases and J lost 7; bases outside the gene matches: 5. The CDR3 length is 15 residues. CDR3 loop: CASSGLAGGLNEQFF. The DNA of the CDR3 is TGTGCCAGCAGTGGTCTAGCGGGGGGGCTAAATGAGCAGTTCTTC.

This chain links TRBV28 with TRBJ2-7; D is possibly TRBD1 (5 bases). This CDR3 is built from 16 residues. Deletions cut 5 bases from V and 4 bases from J, with 21 bases between. The germline gives CDR1 MDHEN, CDR2 SYDVKM. The CDR3 DNA is TGTGCCAGCAGTCCGGGCCCAGGGTCCCGTGGTTACGAGCAGTACGTC. It encodes CASSPGPGSRGYEQYV.

V is TRBV11-2 and J is TRBJ2-1; D call uncertain. Germline-derived CDR1 and CDR2 are SGHAT and FQNNGV. The CDR3 extends over 13 amino acids. V was pared by 1 base and J by 5 bases, with 6 bases between. CDR3: CASSLGRHNEQFF. CDR3 coding DNA: TGTGCCAGCAGCTTAGGCAGGCACAATGAGCAGTTCTTC.